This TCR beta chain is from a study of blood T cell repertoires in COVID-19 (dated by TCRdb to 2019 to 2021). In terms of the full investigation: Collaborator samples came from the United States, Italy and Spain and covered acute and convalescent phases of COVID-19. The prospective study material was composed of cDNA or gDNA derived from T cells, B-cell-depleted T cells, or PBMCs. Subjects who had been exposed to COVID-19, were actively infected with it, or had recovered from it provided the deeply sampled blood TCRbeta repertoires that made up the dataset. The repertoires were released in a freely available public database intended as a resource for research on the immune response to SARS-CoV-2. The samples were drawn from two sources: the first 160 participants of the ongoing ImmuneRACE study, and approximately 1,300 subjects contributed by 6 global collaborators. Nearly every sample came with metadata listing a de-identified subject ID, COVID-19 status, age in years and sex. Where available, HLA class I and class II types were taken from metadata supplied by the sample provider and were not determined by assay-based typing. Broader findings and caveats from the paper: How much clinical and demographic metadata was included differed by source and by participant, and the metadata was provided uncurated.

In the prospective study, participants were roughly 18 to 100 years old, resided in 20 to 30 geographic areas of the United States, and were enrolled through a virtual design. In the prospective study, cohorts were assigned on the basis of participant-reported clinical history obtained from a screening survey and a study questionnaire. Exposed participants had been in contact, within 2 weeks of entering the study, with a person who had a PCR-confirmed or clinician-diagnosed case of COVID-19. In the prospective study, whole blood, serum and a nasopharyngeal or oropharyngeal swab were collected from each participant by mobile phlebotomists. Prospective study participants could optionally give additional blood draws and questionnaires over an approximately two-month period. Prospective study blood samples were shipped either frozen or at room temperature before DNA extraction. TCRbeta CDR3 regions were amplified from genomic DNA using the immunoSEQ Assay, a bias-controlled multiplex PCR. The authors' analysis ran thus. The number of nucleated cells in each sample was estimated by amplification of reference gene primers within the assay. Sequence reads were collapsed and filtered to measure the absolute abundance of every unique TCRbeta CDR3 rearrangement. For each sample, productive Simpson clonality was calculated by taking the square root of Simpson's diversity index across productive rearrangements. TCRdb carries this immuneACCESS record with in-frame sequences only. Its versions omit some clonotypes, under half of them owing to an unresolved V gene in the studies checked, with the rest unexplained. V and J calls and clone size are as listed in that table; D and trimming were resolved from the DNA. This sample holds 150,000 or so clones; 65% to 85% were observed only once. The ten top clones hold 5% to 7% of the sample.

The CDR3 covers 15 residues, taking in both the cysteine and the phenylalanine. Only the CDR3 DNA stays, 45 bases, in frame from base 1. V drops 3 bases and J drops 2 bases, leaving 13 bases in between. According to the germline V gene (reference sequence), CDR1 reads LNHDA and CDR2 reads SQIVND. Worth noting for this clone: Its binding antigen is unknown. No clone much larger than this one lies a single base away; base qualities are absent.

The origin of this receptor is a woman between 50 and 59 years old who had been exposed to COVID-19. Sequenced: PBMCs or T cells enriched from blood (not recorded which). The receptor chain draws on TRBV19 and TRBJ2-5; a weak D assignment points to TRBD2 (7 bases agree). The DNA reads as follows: TGTGCCAGTAGTATGTGGCGGGGGCTACAAGAGACCCAGTACTTC. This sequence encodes CASSMWRGLQETQYF.